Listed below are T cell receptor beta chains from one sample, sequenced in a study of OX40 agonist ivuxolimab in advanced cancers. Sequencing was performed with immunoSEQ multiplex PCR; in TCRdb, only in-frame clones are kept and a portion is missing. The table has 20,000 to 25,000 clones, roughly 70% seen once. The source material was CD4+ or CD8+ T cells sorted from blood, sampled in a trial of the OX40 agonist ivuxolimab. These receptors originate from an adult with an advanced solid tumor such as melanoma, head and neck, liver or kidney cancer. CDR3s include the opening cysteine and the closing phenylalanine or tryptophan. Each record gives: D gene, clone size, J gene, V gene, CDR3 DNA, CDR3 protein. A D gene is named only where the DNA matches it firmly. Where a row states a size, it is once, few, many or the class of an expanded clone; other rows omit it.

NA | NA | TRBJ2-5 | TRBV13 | TGTGCCAGCAGCCCGGGGTCGCAAGAGACCCAGTACTTC | CASSPGSQETQYF
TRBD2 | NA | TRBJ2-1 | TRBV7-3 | TGTGCCAGCAGCTCAGGAGCGGGGGCGTACAATGAGCAGTTCTTC | CASSSGAGAYNEQFF
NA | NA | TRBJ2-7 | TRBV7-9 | TGTGCCAGCAGCCCCCCGACAGTCTACGAGCAGTACTTC | CASSPPTVYEQYF
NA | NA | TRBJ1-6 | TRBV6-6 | TGTGCCAGCAGAAAGGGGAGCTCCTATAATTCACCCCTCCACTTT | CASRKGSSYNSPLHF
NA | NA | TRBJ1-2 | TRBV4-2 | TGTGCCAGCAGCCAAGAGGCGGGCCTCCTCGGGTATGGCTACACCTTC | CASSQEAGLLGYGYTF
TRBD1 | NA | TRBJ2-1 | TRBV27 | TGTGCCAGCAGTCGACAGGGTAGCGATGAGCAGTTCTTC | CASSRQGSDEQFF
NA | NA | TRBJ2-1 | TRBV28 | TGTGCCAGTTCCCCCCCACGTATCCCGCGGAATGAGCAGTTCTTC | CASSPPRIPRNEQFF
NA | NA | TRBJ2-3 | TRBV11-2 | TGTGCCAGCACGCGACTAGTTGGGTCAGATACGCAGTATTTT | CASTRLVGSDTQYF
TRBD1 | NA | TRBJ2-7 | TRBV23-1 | TGCGCCAGCAACACGGACAGGTTAACCTACGAGCAGTACTTC | CASNTDRLTYEQYF
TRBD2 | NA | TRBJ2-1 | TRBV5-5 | TGTGCCAGCAGCTTGTTAGGGAGGGCCTCCAATGAGCAGTTCTTC | CASSLLGRASNEQFF
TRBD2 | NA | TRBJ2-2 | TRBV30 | TGTGCCTGGACTAGCGGGAACACCGGGGAGCTGTTTTTT | CAWTSGNTGELFF
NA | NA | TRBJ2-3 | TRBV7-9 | TGTGCCAGCAGCTTAGGGGGGCCGGTCTCAGATACGCAGTATTTT | CASSLGGPVSDTQYF
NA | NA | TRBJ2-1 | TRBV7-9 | TGTGCCAGCAGCTTCGGACAGGGAGGGTCCAATGAGCAGTTCTTC | CASSFGQGGSNEQFF
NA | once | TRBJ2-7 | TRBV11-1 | TGTGCCAGCAGCTTAGGCTCCTACGAGCAGTACTTC | CASSLGSYEQYF
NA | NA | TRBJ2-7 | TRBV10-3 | TGTGCCATTAAGGACAGAGGCGAGCAGTACTTC | CAIKDRGEQYF
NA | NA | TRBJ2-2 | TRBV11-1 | TGTGCCAGCAGTCCGGAGGAGCTGTTTTTT | CASSPEELFF
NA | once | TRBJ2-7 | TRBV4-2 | TGTGCCAGCAGCCAGGGGGTTGGCGGAATAGTCGAGCAGTACTTC | CASSQGVGGIVEQYF
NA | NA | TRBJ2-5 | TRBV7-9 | TGTGCCAGCAGCTCCCAATCAGGGGAAGAGACCCAGTACTTC | CASSSQSGEETQYF
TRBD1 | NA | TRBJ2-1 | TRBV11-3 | TGTGCCAGCAGCCCGGACAGGGGTATCTACAATGAGCAGTTCTTC | CASSPDRGIYNEQFF
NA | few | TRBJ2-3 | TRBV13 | TGTGCCAGCAGCCCTAGCACAGATACGCAGTATTTT | CASSPSTDTQYF
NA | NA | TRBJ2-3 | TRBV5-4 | TGTGCCAGCAGCTACTTACAGGGTAGCACAGATACGCAGTATTTT | CASSYLQGSTDTQYF
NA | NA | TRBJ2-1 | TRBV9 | TGTGCCAGCAGCGTGGACATGACAGTTGAGCAGTTCTTC | CASSVDMTVEQFF
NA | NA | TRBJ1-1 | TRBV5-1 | TGCGCCAGCAGCTGGGGAGGGAGCACTGAAGCTTTCTTT | CASSWGGSTEAFF
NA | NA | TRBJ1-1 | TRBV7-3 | TGTGCCAGCAGCTTAAACACCGAGACTGAAGCTTTCTTT | CASSLNTETEAFF
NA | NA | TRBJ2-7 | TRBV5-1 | TGCGCCAGCAGCCCCATGGACGGGGCCTACGAGCAGTACTTC | CASSPMDGAYEQYF